Sequencing of this TCR beta chain was carried out in a study of cytotoxic CD8 clonotypes in ibrutinib-treated CLL. This CDR3 is 14 amino acids long. Germline CDR1 and CDR2: SGHRS and YFSETQ. The ends were cut back, 0 bases at V and 6 bases at J, with 10 bases in the middle. Targeted sequencing depth ranged from 1 in 200,000 to 1 in 1 million T cells. The method was immunoSEQ multiplex PCR; TCRdb's version includes in-frame clones alone and lacks a portion of them. The sample shows 120,000 to 150,000 clones, around three quarters of them seen only once. The rearrangement links TRBV5-1 to TRBJ2-1; D unresolved. This material consisted of PBMCs, taken after 12 months of ibrutinib treatment. The receptor was isolated from a human donor with chronic lymphocytic leukemia. The CDR3 DNA follows: TGCGCCAGCAGCTTGGGATCGGCCCGCAATGAGCAGTTCTTC. Translating it yields CASSLGSARNEQFF.